Following are 23 T cell receptor beta chains from one sample sequenced in a study of blood T cell repertoires in COVID-19. The protocol was immunoSEQ multiplex PCR, while the TCRdb copy is restricted to in-frame clones and leaves out a portion. The table records a few hundred thousand clones, under 90% of them present only once. Source material: PBMCs or T cells enriched from blood (not recorded which). These receptors were obtained from a woman between 50 and 59 years old who had been exposed to COVID-19.

A few counts support this clone. V and J are TRBV3-1 (or the pseudogene TRBV3-2) and TRBJ1-1; the D gene is possibly TRBD1 (6 bases). V was clipped by 4 bases and J by 0 bases, with 12 bases between them. The CDR3 is 15 amino acids. Germline V gives CDR1 LGHDT, CDR2 YNNKEL (reference sequence). The CDR3 sequence: CASSLTDSMNTEAFF. The CDR3 coding sequence is TGTGCCAGCAGCCTAACGGACAGCATGAACACTGAAGCTTTCTTT.

V is TRBV27 and J is TRBJ1-6; D is perhaps TRBD1 (5 bases). CDR1 is MNHEY, CDR2 SMNVEV, per germline (reference sequence). Trimming removed 7 bases at V and 0 bases at J, with 13 bases between. The CDR3 length is 16 residues. CDR3 nucleotide sequence: TGTGCCAGCAAACCGACAGTGAGCTCCTATAATTCACCCCTCCACTTT. As protein: CASKPTVSSYNSPLHF.

This clone was seen a few times. The chain couples TRBV10-2 to TRBJ1-2; 8 bases line up with TRBD1. CDR1 is WSHSY, CDR2 SAAADI, per germline. Germline trimming cut 0 bases from V and 4 bases from J; bases unmatched to any gene: 4. There are 15 residues in the CDR3. The CDR3 reads CASSESQGAFYGYTF. CDR3 DNA sequence: TGCGCCAGCAGTGAGTCGCAGGGGGCCTTCTATGGCTACACCTTC.

The genes are TRBV7-9 and TRBJ2-5; 10 bases align to TRBD1. The ends lost 7 bases at V and 4 bases at J; junction bases unmatched: 18. The CDR3 covers 18 residues. Germline CDR1 reads SEHNR; CDR2 reads FQNEAQ (reference sequence). For the CDR3, the DNA is TGTGCCAGCAAACTGAGGGGACAGGGGTCGGGTGGCGGAGAGACCCAGTACTTC. Translation: CASKLRGQGSGGGETQYF.

The rearrangement joins TRBV19 to TRBJ2-3; 9 bases are shared with TRBD1. J gave up 3 bases and V 5 bases, and 6 bases lay outside the gene matches. CDR1 LNHDA and CDR2 SQIVND come from the germline V gene (reference sequence). The CDR3 is 15 residues long. The CDR3 nucleotides are TGTGCCAGTAGTCCCGGGACAGGGAGGACAGATACGCAGTATTTT. Amino acid sequence: CASSPGTGRTDTQYF. Full variable domain (rest looked up from reference TRBV19 and TRBJ2-3): DGGITQSPKYLFRKEGQNVTLSCEQNLNHDAMYWYRQDPGQGLRLIYYSQIVNDFQKGDIAEGYSVSREKKESFPLTVTSAQKNPTAFYLCASSPGTGRTDTQYFGPGTRLTVL.

V is TRBV28 and J is TRBJ1-5; 7 nucleotides line up with TRBD1. Per germline, CDR1 MDHEN and CDR2 SYDVKM. The CDR3 contains 14 residues. Trimming at V came to 3 bases and at J to 6 bases, leaving 5 bases not matched to a gene. DNA for the CDR3: TGTGCCAGCAGTTTGGAGGGGGCGGTTCAGCCCCAGCATTTT. The encoded protein is CASSLEGAVQPQHF. The variable domain in full, completed from reference TRBV28 and TRBJ1-5, reads DVKVTQSSRYLVKRTGEKVFLECVQDMDHENMFWYRQDPGLGLRLIYFSYDVKMKEKGDIPEGYSVSREKKERFSLILESASTNQTSMYLCASSLEGAVQPQHFGDGTRLSIL.

The chain recombines TRBV28 with TRBJ1-1; D is uncertain. Germline V CDR1 and CDR2: MDHEN, SYDVKM. The CDR3 length is 17 residues. Between the trimmed V and J ends, which lost 3 bases and 3 bases, there was a span of 20 bases. The CDR3 is CASSFTFIRGRDTEAFF. DNA for the CDR3: TGTGCCAGCAGTTTTACATTCATCAGAGGGAGGGACACTGAAGCTTTCTTT.

This clone was observed once. The chain recombines TRBV4-1 with TRBJ1-2, with 10 bases matching TRBD1. The CDR3 totals 14 residues. Unmatched junction bases numbered 6, after V lost 4 bases and J lost 7 bases. Germline V gene lookup returns CDR1 MGHRA and CDR2 YSYEKL. The CDR3 loop reads CASSLEGQGGGYTF. CDR3 bases: TGCGCCAGCAGCCTAGAAGGACAGGGGGGTGGCTACACCTTC.

The chain recombines TRBV7-2 with TRBJ1-2; 8 bases fit TRBD1. This CDR3 region has 16 residues. Germline V lookup: CDR1 SGHTA, CDR2 FQGNSA. The ends lost 4 bases at V and 5 bases at J; junction bases unmatched: 12. The CDR3 DNA is TGTGCCAGCAGCTCTTCCTCGGACAGGGTAGTTTATGGCTACACCTTC. Protein sequence: CASSSSSDRVVYGYTF.

The chain combines TRBV7-6 with TRBJ2-7, with D possibly matching TRBD1 (6 bases). Trimming pared 4 bases from V and 6 bases from J, leaving 19 bases between. The length of the CDR3 is 15 residues. Germline V gives CDR1 SGHVS, CDR2 FNYEAQ. In DNA, the CDR3 is TGTGCCAGCAGCTCTTCACAGGGACCTACTGTCGAGCAGTACTTC. This translates into CASSSSQGPTVEQYF.

About this clone itself: The same CDR3 also results from other DNA sequences found in this sample. The chain joins TRBV5-1 to TRBJ1-1; no clear D. Germline lookup yields CDR1 SGHRS and CDR2 YFSETQ. The CDR3 length is 13 residues. Trimming took 5 bases from V and 2 from J, leaving 10 bases between them. As DNA, the CDR3 is TGCGCCAGCAGGGGAGGCGGTAACACTGAAGCTTTCTTT. This gives the protein CASRGGGNTEAFF. Full variable domain (missing parts from reference TRBV5-1 and TRBJ1-1): KAGVTQTPRYLIKTRGQQVTLSCSPISGHRSVSWYQQTPGQGLQFLFEYFSETQRNKGNFPGRFSGRQFSNSRSEMNVSTLELGDSALYLCASRGGGNTEAFFGQGTRLTVV.

The CDR3 DNA follows: TGCGCCAGCAGCCTCCGCACGAGCTCCTACGAGCAGTACTTC. It is translated as CASSLRTSSYEQYF. The chain recombines TRBV5-1 with TRBJ2-7; D unclear. This CDR3 comprises 14 residues. Germline V gene sequence: CDR1 SGHRS, CDR2 YFSETQ. Trimming removed 4 bases from V and 0 bases from J, with 11 bases in between.

The V and J genes are TRBV27 and TRBJ2-7; 7 bases match TRBD1. Germline V CDR1 and CDR2: MNHEY, SMNVEV (reference sequence). The CDR3 is made up of 14 amino acids. J gave up 2 bases and V 2 bases, and 3 bases lay outside the gene matches. In DNA form, the CDR3 reads TGTGCCAGCAGTTTAATCGGACAGGCCTACGAGCAGTACTTC. Translated: CASSLIGQAYEQYF.

This clone is a singleton in its sample. The V gene is TRBV28, the J gene TRBJ2-1; maybe TRBD2 (6 bases). The V gene's germline CDR1 is MDHEN and CDR2 SYDVKM. The CDR3 runs to 15 residues. Trimming left V 3 bases short and J 1 base short, with 10 bases between. The CDR3: CASSLLRDSYNEQFF. The CDR3 DNA reads as TGTGCCAGCAGTTTGCTGCGGGATTCCTACAATGAGCAGTTCTTC.

V usage is TRBV4-2 and J usage is TRBJ2-5; possibly TRBD2 for D (6 bases). Trimming removed 4 bases from V and 1 base from J, with 13 bases in between. The CDR3 spans 15 residues. In germline, CDR1 is LGHNA, CDR2 YNFKEQ. The CDR3 is CASSPAASAQETQYF. The CDR3 bases are TGTGCCAGCAGCCCCGCTGCTAGCGCCCAAGAGACCCAGTACTTC.

V is TRBV5-1 and J is TRBJ1-1; TRBD1 matches at 9 bases. V shed 4 bases and J 8 bases; nucleotides not matched to a gene: 6. CDR1 SGHRS and CDR2 YFSETQ come from the germline V gene. This CDR3 comprises 13 residues. The CDR3 here is CASSPGQGMEAFF. The CDR3 region has the DNA TGCGCCAGCAGCCCCGGACAGGGGATGGAAGCTTTCTTT.

The chain couples TRBV28 to TRBJ1-1; maybe TRBD1 (5 bases). The germline V gene has CDR1 MDHEN and CDR2 SYDVKM. CDR3 length equals 12 residues. V was shortened by 3 bases and J by 7 bases, with 9 bases between the two germline ends. The CDR3 coding sequence is TGTGCCAGCAGTTTTCGACAGCTTGAAGCTTTCTTT. Translating it yields CASSFRQLEAFF.

This chain joins TRBV28 and TRBJ1-2; maybe TRBD1 (6 bases). CDR1 is MDHEN, CDR2 SYDVKM, per germline. Between the trimmed V and J ends, which lost 6 bases and 5 bases, there was a span of 10 bases. CDR3 size: 12 residues. CDR3 amino acids: CASRLRGYGYTF. CDR3 nucleotide sequence: TGTGCCAGCAGGCTGAGGGGGTATGGCTACACCTTC.

The V gene is TRBV12-5, the J gene TRBJ2-2, with 7 nucleotides matching TRBD1. There are 14 residues in the CDR3. CDR1 and CDR2 from the germline V gene are LGHNT and FRNRAP. V gave up 5 bases and J gave up 4 bases; unmatched junction bases: 4. The CDR3 protein is CASGVGGATGELFF. The DNA for the CDR3 is TGTGCTAGTGGTGTAGGGGGCGCCACCGGGGAGCTGTTTTTT.

The chain recombines TRBV4-1 with TRBJ2-3, with D perhaps matching TRBD2 (5 bases). V lost 2 bases and J lost 3, with 15 bases in between. CDR1 is MGHRA, CDR2 YSYEKL, per germline. This CDR3 spans 16 amino acids. CDR3 protein: CASSQTSGRGTDTQYF. The CDR3 DNA follows: TGCGCCAGCAGCCAAACTTCGGGGAGAGGGACAGATACGCAGTATTTT.

Here the CDR3 reads CAIQQGASQPQHF. The CDR3 nucleotides are TGTGCCATCCAACAGGGGGCGAGTCAGCCCCAGCATTTT. The J gene is TRBJ1-5, the V gene TRBV28; 9 nucleotides line up with TRBD1. CDR3 length equals 13 residues. The germline gives CDR1 MDHEN, CDR2 SYDVKM. The trim removed 10 bases at V and 6 bases at J, leaving 7 bases unmatched. Variable domain in full (rest from reference TRBV28 and TRBJ1-5): DVKVTQSSRYLVKRTGEKVFLECVQDMDHENMFWYRQDPGLGLRLIYFSYDVKMKEKGDIPEGYSVSREKKERFSLILESASTNQTSMYLCAIQQGASQPQHFGDGTRLSIL.

The chain links TRBV6-5 to TRBJ1-1; D remains unclear. V was clipped by 0 bases and J by 1 base, with 6 bases between them. This CDR3 has 14 amino acids. Germline V lookup: CDR1 MNHEY, CDR2 SVGAGI. CDR3 DNA: TGTGCCAGCAGTTACTCGGCCAGGAACACTGAAGCTTTCTTT. It translates to CASSYSARNTEAFF.

A single count supports this clone. V usage is TRBV18 and J usage is TRBJ1-5, with D possibly matching TRBD1 (5 bases). V lost 3 bases to trimming and J lost 4 bases, with 19 bases between them. CDR1 KGHSH and CDR2 LQKENI come from the germline V gene. The CDR3 length is 17 residues. The CDR3 here is CASSPGALGGDNQPQHF. CDR3 sequence (DNA): TGTGCCAGCTCACCGGGCGCCCTGGGGGGGGATAATCAGCCCCAGCATTTT.